Presented here are 26 T cell receptor beta chains from one specimen sequenced in a study of shared clonotypes between healthy human individuals. The table came from immunoSEQ multiplex PCR; TCRdb's copy has only in-frame clones and leaves some out. The sample carries under 850,000 clones, 55% to 75% recorded once. Material: memory CD4+ T cells sorted from blood. Stated subset: CD45RA-negative fraction. These receptors came from a woman younger than 45 in good health.

V is TRBV19 and J is TRBJ1-5; perhaps TRBD1 as D (6 bases). V lost 7 bases and J 2 bases, leaving 15 bases between the germline ends. The V gene's germline CDR1 is LNHDA and CDR2 SQIVND (reference sequence). CDR3 length equals 15 residues. CDR3 residues: CASTVWGGGNQPQHF. As DNA, the CDR3 is TGTGCCAGTACCGTCTGGGGGGGCGGCAATCAGCCCCAGCATTTT. The full variable domain, completed using reference TRBV19 and TRBJ1-5, is DGGITQSPKYLFRKEGQNVTLSCEQNLNHDAMYWYRQDPGQGLRLIYYSQIVNDFQKGDIAEGYSVSREKKESFPLTVTSAQKNPTAFYLCASTVWGGGNQPQHFGDGTRLSIL.

V and J are TRBV28 and TRBJ1-3, with D possibly matching TRBD1 (5 bases). The CDR3 length is 15 residues. Germline V gene sequence: CDR1 MDHEN, CDR2 SYDVKM. Trimming removed 5 bases at V and 1 base at J, with 12 bases between. CDR3 in DNA: TGTGCCAGCAGTGGCCCGGGGGTATCTGGAAACACCATATATTTT. This gives the protein CASSGPGVSGNTIYF.

About this clone itself: No DNA is shown, since the ends of the CDR3 on it are uncertain; the CDR3 is the one TCRdb lists. The genes are TRBV5-3 and TRBJ2-1; TRBD2 is the table's D call and was not checked against the DNA. TRBV5-3 belongs to the ORF category, with a function that is uncertain. The CDR3 sequence runs 21 residues, both termini included. The CDR3 loop reads CARSVRRAGAPTMSSSSVQFF.

In regard to this clone: Other DNA sequences of this sample code for an identical CDR3. The chain employs TRBV15 and TRBJ2-7; 10 bases fit TRBD1. The CDR3 loop spans 15 amino acids. Germline V gene lookup returns CDR1 LNHNV and CDR2 YYDKDF (reference sequence). With 3 bases clipped from V and 2 bases from J, the junction kept 4 bases outside the gene matches. CDR3 region: CATSRGGQGAYEQYF. The DNA of the CDR3 is TGTGCCACCAGCAGGGGCGGACAGGGGGCCTACGAGCAGTACTTC.

V gene TRBV6-1 combines with J gene TRBJ2-7; D unresolved. The CDR3 extends over 14 amino acids. V dropped 2 bases and J dropped 0 bases, with 8 bases sitting between them. Germline CDR1 and CDR2: MNHNS and SASEGT. The CDR3 region is CASSEMYSSYEQYF. In DNA, the CDR3 is TGTGCCAGCAGTGAAATGTATAGCTCCTACGAGCAGTACTTC.

The rearrangement links TRBV11-3 to TRBJ2-3; TRBD1 is a possible D gene (6 bases). V was pared by 1 base and J by 5 bases, with 10 bases between. CDR1 SGHNT and CDR2 YENEEA come from the germline V gene. CDR3 size: 14 residues. CDR3 sequence reads: CASSLGQGRDTQYF. CDR3 coding DNA: TGTGCCAGCAGCTTAGGGCAGGGGAGAGATACGCAGTATTTT.

The chain is built from TRBV10-2 and TRBJ1-1; D call uncertain. The CDR3 runs 12 residues. The V end was cut by 5 bases, the J end by 1 base, with 5 bases between. Germline-derived CDR1 and CDR2 are WSHSY and SAAADI. CDR3 residues: CASSWGNTEAFF. The CDR3 DNA is TGCGCCAGCAGTTGGGGGAACACTGAAGCTTTCTTT.

This clone was counted only a few times. V usage is TRBV6-1 and J usage is TRBJ1-5; D is unresolved. This CDR3 spans 13 amino acids. V gave up 6 bases and J gave up 0 bases, with 6 bases separating them. Germline lookup yields CDR1 MNHNS and CDR2 SASEGT. The CDR3 DNA sequence: TGTGCCAGCAGGTTCTATAGCAATCAGCCCCAGCATTTT. Translating it yields CASRFYSNQPQHF.

This sequence joins TRBV6-6 and TRBJ2-1, with D tentatively TRBD1 (5 bases). In germline, CDR1 is MNHNY, CDR2 SVGAGI (reference sequence). V lost 7 bases to trimming and J lost 9 bases, with 19 bases between them. This CDR3 has 14 amino acids. As DNA, the CDR3 is TGTGCCAGCATCTCCCAGTCAGGGTCCGGTGAGCAGTTCTTC. Translating gives CASISQSGSGEQFF.

Points on this clone: Distinct nucleotide sequences in the sample also encode this CDR3. The chain combines TRBV5-1 with TRBJ2-1; no clear D gene. The CDR3 spans 13 residues. Looked up from germline, CDR1 is SGHRS and CDR2 is YFSETQ. Trimming cost V 0 bases and J 0 bases, with 1 base left between them. DNA for the CDR3: TGCGCCAGCAGCTTGGGCTCCTACAATGAGCAGTTCTTC. The encoded protein is CASSLGSYNEQFF.

The gene calls are TRBV11-2 and TRBJ2-5; 14 positions agree with TRBD2. This CDR3 has 18 amino acids. The germline gives CDR1 SGHAT, CDR2 FQNNGV. V dropped 5 bases and J dropped 4; count of bases not matched to a gene: 12. The CDR3 region has the DNA TGTGCCAGCAGCCCGGGACTAGCGGGAGTTACTATCAGAGAGACCCAGTACTTC. Its protein product is CASSPGLAGVTIRETQYF. The full variable domain, with the rest looked up from reference TRBV11-2 and TRBJ2-5, is EAGVAQSPRYKIIEKRQSVAFWCNPISGHATLYWYQQILGQGPKLLIQFQNNGVVDDSQLPKDRFSAERLKGVDSTLKIQPAKLEDSAVYLCASSPGLAGVTIRETQYFGPGTRLLVL.

The chain combines TRBV11-3 with TRBJ2-3, with D hard to call. CDR1 and CDR2 from the germline V gene are SGHNT and YENEEA. V was cut by 6 bases and J by 2 bases, with 9 bases left in between. The CDR3 contains 13 residues. The CDR3 sequence is CASSQRPTDTQYF. The CDR3 bases are TGTGCCAGCAGTCAACGGCCCACAGATACGCAGTATTTT.

This chain connects TRBV28 to TRBJ2-7; no definite D call. V gave up 5 bases and J gave up 1 base, with 6 bases separating them. Germline values: CDR1 MDHEN, CDR2 SYDVKM. The CDR3 is made up of 12 amino acids. CDR3: CASSTDSYEQYF. The CDR3 coding sequence is TGTGCCAGCAGTACGGATTCCTACGAGCAGTACTTC.

This clone was detected a few times. The sample holds other DNA sequences that translate to the same CDR3. The chain couples TRBV7-2 to TRBJ2-3; 7 bases map to TRBD2. Germline loops: CDR1 SGHTA, CDR2 FQGNSA. The CDR3 is made up of 12 amino acids. V shed 4 bases and J 5 bases; nucleotides not matched to a gene: 0. DNA of the CDR3: TGTGCCAGCAGCTCTAGCGGAGATACGCAGTATTTT. Amino acid sequence: CASSSSGDTQYF.

This rearrangement joins TRBV5-1 to TRBJ2-7, with TRBD2 as a possible D gene (5 bases). This CDR3 has 15 residues. Germline lookup yields CDR1 SGHRS and CDR2 YFSETQ. V was pared by 4 bases and J by 6 bases, with 20 bases between. The DNA for the CDR3 is TGCGCCAGCAGCACCTACGGGTCGGGGAGTCGCGAGCAGTACTTC. This sequence encodes CASSTYGSGSREQYF.

The chain employs TRBV5-4 and TRBJ2-5; no clear D gene. Germline CDR1 reads SGHNT; CDR2 reads YYREEE (reference sequence). Trimming shortened V by 0 bases and J by 3 bases, and 6 bases separated the two germline ends. The CDR3 is 13 amino acids. This CDR3 is CASSLVHKETQYF. The DNA of the CDR3 is TGTGCCAGCAGCTTGGTCCACAAAGAGACCCAGTACTTC.

As to this clone: The same CDR3 also results from other DNA sequences found in this sample. The gene calls are TRBV11-2 and TRBJ1-1, with 9 bases fitting TRBD1. CDR3 length equals 14 residues. Germline V gives CDR1 SGHAT, CDR2 FQNNGV. Unmatched junction bases numbered 2, after V lost 1 base and J lost 5 bases. As DNA, the CDR3 is TGTGCCAGCAGCTTAGGGGACAGGGCGACTGAAGCTTTCTTT. Encoded protein: CASSLGDRATEAFF.

This clone was recorded a few times. The same CDR3 also results from other DNA sequences found in this sample. J is TRBJ2-7 and V is TRBV28; either TRBD1 or TRBD2 may supply D (6 bases each). CDR1 and CDR2 (germline): MDHEN, SYDVKM. V was clipped by 3 bases and J by 7 bases, with 10 bases between them. The CDR3 consists of 12 residues. The CDR3 DNA reads TGTGCCAGCAGTTTCAGGAGGGGGGAGCAGTACTTC. Its protein product is CASSFRRGEQYF.

V is TRBV6-1 and J is TRBJ2-2, with D possibly being TRBD1 (6 bases). Germline loops: CDR1 MNHNS, CDR2 SASEGT. The CDR3 loop spans 13 amino acids. V gave up 6 bases and J gave up 5 bases, with 10 bases separating them. CDR3 sequence (DNA): TGTGCCAGCAGACCCACAGGGACCGGGGAGCTGTTTTTT. As protein: CASRPTGTGELFF.

The rearrangement links TRBV10-3 to TRBJ2-7, with D maybe TRBD1 (9 bases). This CDR3 spans 15 amino acids. Germline CDR1 ENHRY, CDR2 SYGVKD. Trimming removed 3 bases at V and 6 bases at J, with 18 bases between. CDR3 amino acids: CAISDGRDREVEQYF. The CDR3 nucleotides are TGTGCCATCAGTGACGGGAGGGACAGGGAGGTCGAGCAGTACTTC.

The chain carries TRBV30 and TRBJ2-7, with 11 bases that match TRBD2. With V trimmed by 4 bases and J by 5 bases, 4 bases remained unmatched. This CDR3 has 13 amino acids. Germline assignment: CDR1 GTSNPN and CDR2 SVGIG (reference sequence). The DNA for the CDR3 is TGTGCCTGGACCGGGACTAGCGGAGACGAGCAGTACTTC. Translation: CAWTGTSGDEQYF.

J is TRBJ2-3 and V is TRBV9; weak D call: TRBD1 (6 bases). The V and J ends lost 3 bases and 4 bases respectively, with 9 bases between them. Per germline, CDR1 SGDLS and CDR2 YYNGEE. There are 13 residues in the CDR3. The DNA for the CDR3 is TGTGCCAGCAGCGCGGACAGTCCAGATACGCAGTATTTT. Encoded protein: CASSADSPDTQYF.

The chain joins TRBV6-1 to TRBJ1-2; 12 bases agree with TRBD1. CDR1 is MNHNS, CDR2 SASEGT, per germline. Trimming removed 2 bases from V and 3 bases from J; junction bases left unmatched: 4. The CDR3 has 16 amino acids. The DNA of the CDR3 is TGTGCCAGCAGTGAACTCGGGACAGGGGGCTACTATGGCTACACCTTC. Protein product: CASSELGTGGYYGYTF.

The chain has TRBV20-1 and TRBJ2-7, with TRBD2 as a possible D gene (5 bases). The germline gives CDR1 DFQATT, CDR2 SNEGSKA (reference sequence). The V end was cut by 7 bases, the J end by 4 bases, with 11 bases between. The CDR3 has 11 amino acids. The CDR3 DNA sequence: TGCAGTGGACGGGGTTGGTACGAGCAGTACTTC. Translated: CSGRGWYEQYF.

The V gene is TRBV11-2, the J gene TRBJ1-2; 12 nucleotides line up with TRBD1. The V segment lost 3 bases and the J segment 4 bases; nucleotides outside the gene matches: 12. The CDR3 extends over 18 amino acids. The V gene's germline CDR1 is SGHAT and CDR2 FQNNGV. This CDR3 reads CASSLFWAGTGGFYGYTF. The CDR3 DNA reads as TGTGCCAGCAGCTTGTTTTGGGCCGGGACAGGGGGCTTCTATGGCTACACCTTC.

The J gene is TRBJ1-2, the V gene TRBV10-2; possible D gene TRBD1, 5 bases. Trimming took 2 bases from V and 8 from J, leaving 12 bases between them. This CDR3 region has 13 residues. Germline CDR1 and CDR2: WSHSY and SAAADI. CDR3 nucleotide sequence: TGCGCCAGCAGTGAGCGTCGGGGGGTAGGCTACACCTTC. This translates into CASSERRGVGYTF.